This T cell receptor (beta chain) was sequenced in a study of shared clonotypes between healthy human individuals. Authors' analysis steps: Junction-only sequences without quality scores came from ImmunoSEQ, so filtering differed. The protocol was immunoSEQ multiplex PCR, while the TCRdb copy is restricted to in-frame clones and leaves out a portion. The DNA gave D and trimming, while V, J and clone size come from that table. The repertoire includes under 1,100,000 clones, more than 65% of them detected once, and about 1.5% sits in the top ten. The V end lost 5 bases, the J end lost 2 bases, and 8 bases lay between the germline ends. CDR1 SGHTA and CDR2 FQGNSA come from the germline V gene. The CDR3 is 13 amino acids.

The sequencing sample was made of memory CD4+ T cells sorted from blood. The subset here: CD45RA-negative fraction. The TCR comes from a man aged 18 to 29 in good health. The genes are TRBV7-2 and TRBJ2-3; possibly TRBD1 for D (5 bases). The CDR3 reads CASSLRDTDTQYF. The CDR3 bases are TGTGCCAGCAGCCTCAGGGACACAGATACGCAGTATTTT. The full variable domain, with the rest looked up from reference TRBV7-2 and TRBJ2-3, is GAGVSQSPSNKVTEKGKDVELRCDPISGHTALYWYRQSLGQGLEFLIYFQGNSAPDKSGLPSDRFSAERTGGSVSTLTIQRTQQEDSAVYLCASSLRDTDTQYFGPGTRLTVL.